This T cell receptor beta chain was sequenced for a study of T-cell reconstitution after alpha-beta-depleted transplantation in children. Unique molecular identifiers were incorporated when the TCRbeta library was constructed. TCRdb independently ran MiXCR on the PCR reads; one entry per CDR3 protein. The sample carries about 300,000 distinct CDR3 sequences, around 10% recorded once. This clonotype was seen at least ten times. The V end was cut by 4 bases, the J end by 5 bases, with 11 bases between. The CDR3 loop spans 13 amino acids. CDR1 is SGHTA, CDR2 FQGTGA, per germline. The TCR comes from a boy in the first two years of life with acute myeloid leukemia, due to receive a stem cell transplant. Sequencing used PBMCs, obtained before TCRalphabeta/CD19-depleted stem cell transplant. The chain uses TRBV7-3 and TRBJ2-5, with a possible D match to TRBD1 (6 bases). Here the CDR3 DNA reads TGTGCCAGCAGCTCGACAGGCAGGGAGACCCAGTACTTC. Translating it yields CASSSTGRETQYF. The full variable domain, in which reference TRBV7-3 and TRBJ2-5 provide the parts outside the CDR3, is GAGVSQTPSNKVTEKGKYVELRCDPISGHTALYWYRQSLGQGPEFLIYFQGTGAADDSGLPNDRFFAVRPEGSVSTLKIQRTERGDSAVYLCASSSTGRETQYFGPGTRLLVL.